This T cell receptor (beta chain) was identified in a study of long-term antiretroviral therapy in people with HIV (dated by TCRdb to 2021 to 2024). Describing the broader study: The earliest samples were collected roughly a decade before the 2015 WHO recommendation for immediate ART, at a time when ART was usually postponed until CD4 counts fell. Whether ART initiation and durable HIV suppression were associated with changes in peripheral blood TRB repertoire composition and diversity was tested in a retrospective serial study. Test extractions of a monoclonal T-cell line alongside some 36 polyclonal samples showed no cross-contamination during QIAcube processing. A total of roughly 200 cryopreserved PBMC samples came from 25 to 35 adults with confirmed HIV infection and were collected serially over a mean of approximately six years (range 1-12). Among the approximately 30 participants with HIV, about a dozen were female. The research as a whole found: Owing to limited PBMC availability, only the TCR beta chain was sequenced, without alpha chain pairing. Starting ART was linked to a significant rise in TRB diversity, yet even after long-term ART the diversity remained significantly lower than in transplant donor controls. CDR3 length ranges in HIV repertoires were narrower than in controls, and network structure suggested an antigen-experienced repertoire with only a slight naive shift after ART. The samples span the years 2004 to 2017, and the ART regimens used at that time may not be as effective as current regimens. The repertoire was dominated across all time points by expanded TRB clones identified before ART initiation, although this dominance was seen to fluctuate and to decrease in many PLHIV after ART. Because cell numbers in pre-ART samples were limited, unsorted PBMC were profiled instead of sorted CD4+ and CD8+ T cells. Inferences about post-ART repertoire changes were limited because no data were available on ART adherence, viral resistance or therapy changes.

Spanning cysteine to phenylalanine, the CDR3 consists of 13 amino acids. Of the read, only the CDR3 DNA is kept; its 39 bases are in frame from base 1. From the germline V gene, CDR1 is MDHEN and CDR2 is SYDVKM. V trim: 11 bases; J trim: 2 bases; unmatched bases: 6. The immunoSEQ hsTCRB v3.0 assay was used at survey level resolution for TRB variable region sequencing. The targeted TRB sequencing depth was roughly 40,000-55,000 T-cell genomes per sample. Pooled TRB libraries were sequenced on an Illumina MiSeq with a v3 150-cycle kit. Turning to the authors' computational methods: Repertoire analysis ran in R within a reproducible Nextflow workflow covering QC, data transformation and analysis. LymphoSeq2, an R package for exploring AIRR-Seq data, was used to implement custom analyses. Four samples that produced fewer than 5000 total TRB sequences were removed, so 180 or so HIV repertoires were analyzed. Among the approximately 200 retained HIV repertoires, approximately 57 were collected before ART initiation and 120 to 140 were collected after ART initiation. Each repertoire was downsampled to 5000 TRB nucleotide sequences, and summary statistics were averaged across 100 downsampling iterations. Only TRB sequences with CDR3 regions of at least seven amino acids were retained for analysis. Diversity was measured with a Shannon entropy-derived clonality score and the Gini coefficient. In repertoire networks, the top 5000 CDR3 amino acid sequences were linked whenever an edit distance of one separated two sequences. For TRB CDR3 amino acid sequences, GLIPH2 was used to predict antigen specificity groups and MHC restriction. To flag known CMV, EBV, HIV or tissue antigen associations, CDR3 amino acid sequences were matched against VDJdb and McPAS-TCR. Pre-ART, post-ART and control groups were compared with Wilcoxon signed-rank tests and Holm-Bonferroni correction. Here the immuneACCESS table is served through TCRdb, limited to in-frame sequences with V and J called. Missing clones are a known gap in these copies; in checked studies unresolved V genes cover under half, and the rest lacks a known reason. V and J calls and clone size are copied from that table; D and trimming were computed from the DNA. The table for this sample lists some 48,000 clones; 80% to 90% of them were counted only once. The ten biggest clones cover roughly 3% of the sample.

As to this clone: Its antigen has not been determined. Base qualities are missing; no much larger clone stands one base away.

Inclusion was restricted to participants for whom at least one PBMC sample before ART initiation and at least two post-ART samples were available. Treatment was received in the United States of America by all participants with HIV. Cryopreserved samples of roughly 0.95-10 million PBMC were thawed and washed before DNA extraction. At the time of the earliest PBMC sample for each participant with HIV, ages ranged from roughly 23 to 60 years. PBMC samples from each participant spanned 1-4 timepoints before ART initiation and 2-8 timepoints after ART initiation, with a median of 7 samples. For every participant, serial HIV viral load, CD4+ T-cell count, ART history and demographic data were obtained. Genomic DNA was extracted from unsorted PBMC with a Qiagen kit on a QIAcube, with processing performed in batches of 12 samples.

The material was unsorted PBMCs, obtained 0.8 years after starting antiretroviral therapy. The chain joins TRBV28 to TRBJ2-3, with TRBD2 matching 8 junction bases. The source is a woman aged 18-35 years with HIV. The DNA reads as follows: TGTGCCGCGGGAGGCCGAGCCACAGATACGCAGTATTTT. This translates into CAAGGRATDTQYF. This CDR3, with the reference TRBV28 and TRBJ2-3 proteins standing in past its ends, gives the full variable domain DVKVTQSSRYLVKRTGEKVFLECVQDMDHENMFWYRQDPGLGLRLIYFSYDVKMKEKGDIPEGYSVSREKKERFSLILESASTNQTSMYLCAAGGRATDTQYFGPGTRLTVL.